The text below deals with one TCR beta chain. Its cognate antigen is unknown. Unique molecular identifiers were incorporated during preparation of the TCRbeta library. TCRdb passed the PCR reads through MiXCR, listing each CDR3 protein once. The sample holds 780,000 or so distinct CDR3 sequences, roughly 15% seen once. Looked up from germline, CDR1 is SEHNR and CDR2 is FQNEAQ (reference sequence). Trimming shortened V by 1 base and J by 1 base, and 13 bases separated the two germline ends. CDR3 length: 16 residues. The sample originates from a study of T-cell reconstitution after alpha-beta-depleted transplantation in children. Whole-study results and caveats: A year had passed since transplant, and T-cell counts and diversity by then came mostly from newly produced T cells.

The source material was PBMCs, mostly from graft donor cells, sampled 360 days after TCRalphabeta/CD19-depleted stem cell transplant. The sequence was obtained from a male patient between 10 and 17 years old who had a stem cell transplant for acute lymphoblastic leukemia, so the T cells may come from the graft donor. This sequence joins TRBV7-9 and TRBJ1-1, with D perhaps matching TRBD1 (5 bases). CDR3 in DNA: TGTGCCAGCAGCTTAGTCCGGGGGACGGGGAACACTGAAGCTTTCTTT. Its protein is CASSLVRGTGNTEAFF.